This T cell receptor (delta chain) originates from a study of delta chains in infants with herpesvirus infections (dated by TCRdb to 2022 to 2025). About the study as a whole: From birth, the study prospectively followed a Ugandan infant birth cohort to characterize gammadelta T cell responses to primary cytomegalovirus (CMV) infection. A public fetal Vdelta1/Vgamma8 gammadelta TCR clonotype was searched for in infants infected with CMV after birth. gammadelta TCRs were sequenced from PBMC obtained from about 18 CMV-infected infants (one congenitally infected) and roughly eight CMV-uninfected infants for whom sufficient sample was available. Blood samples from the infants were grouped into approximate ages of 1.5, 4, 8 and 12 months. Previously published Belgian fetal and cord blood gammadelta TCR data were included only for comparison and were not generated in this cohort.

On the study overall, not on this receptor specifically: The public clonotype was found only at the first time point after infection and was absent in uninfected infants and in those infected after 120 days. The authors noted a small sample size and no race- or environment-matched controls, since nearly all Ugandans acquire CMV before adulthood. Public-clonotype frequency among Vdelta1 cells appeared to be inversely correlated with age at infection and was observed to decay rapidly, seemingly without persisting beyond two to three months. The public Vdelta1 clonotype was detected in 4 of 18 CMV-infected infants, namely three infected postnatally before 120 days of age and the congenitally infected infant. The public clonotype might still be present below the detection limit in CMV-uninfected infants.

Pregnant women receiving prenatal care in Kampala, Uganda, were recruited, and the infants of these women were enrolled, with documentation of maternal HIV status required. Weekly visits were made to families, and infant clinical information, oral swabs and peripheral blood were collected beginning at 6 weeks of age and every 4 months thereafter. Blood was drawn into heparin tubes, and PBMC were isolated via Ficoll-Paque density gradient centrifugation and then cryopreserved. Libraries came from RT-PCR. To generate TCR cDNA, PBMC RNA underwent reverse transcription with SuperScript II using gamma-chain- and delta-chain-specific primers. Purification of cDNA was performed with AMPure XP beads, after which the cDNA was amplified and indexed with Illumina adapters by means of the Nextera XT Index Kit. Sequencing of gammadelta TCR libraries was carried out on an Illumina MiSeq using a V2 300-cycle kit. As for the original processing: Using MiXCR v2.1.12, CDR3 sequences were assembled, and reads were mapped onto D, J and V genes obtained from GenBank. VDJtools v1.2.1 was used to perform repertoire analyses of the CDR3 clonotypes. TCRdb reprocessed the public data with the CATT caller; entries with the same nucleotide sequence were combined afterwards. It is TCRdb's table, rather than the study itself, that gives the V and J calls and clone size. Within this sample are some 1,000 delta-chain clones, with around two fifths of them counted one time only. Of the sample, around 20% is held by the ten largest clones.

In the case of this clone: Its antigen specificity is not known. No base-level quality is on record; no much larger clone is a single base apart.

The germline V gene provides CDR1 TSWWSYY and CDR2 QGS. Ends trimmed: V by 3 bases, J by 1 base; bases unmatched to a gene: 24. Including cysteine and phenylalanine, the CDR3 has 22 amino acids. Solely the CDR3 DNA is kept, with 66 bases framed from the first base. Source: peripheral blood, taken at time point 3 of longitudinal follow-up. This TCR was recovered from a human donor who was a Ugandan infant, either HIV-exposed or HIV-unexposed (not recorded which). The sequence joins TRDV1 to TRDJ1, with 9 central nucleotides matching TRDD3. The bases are TGTGCTCTTGGGGAGTCCACTCTGCCCCCCACTTACTGGGGGACCCCCACCGATAAACTCATCTTT. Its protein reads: CALGESTLPPTYWGTPTDKLIF.